This is a list of T cell receptor beta chains from one sample in a study of blood T cell repertoires in COVID-19. Generated by immunoSEQ multiplex PCR, the TCRdb table keeps only in-frame clones and is missing some. The profile shows some 320,000 clones, roughly 89% of them singletons. The sample consisted of PBMCs or T cells enriched from blood (not recorded which). All receptors derive from a woman aged 45-65 years who had been exposed to COVID-19. Each CDR3 is given with its conserved first and last residue. A D gene is named only where the DNA matches it firmly. Clone sizes are given selectively: once, few, many, or a class where the clone is expanded.

clone_size: .; d_call: .; v_call: TRBV6-5; j_call: TRBJ2-5; cdr3_nt: TGTGCCAGCAACCCAGGGGGGCAAGAGACCCAGTACTTC; cdr3_aa: CASNPGGQETQYF
clone_size: few; d_call: TRBD1; v_call: TRBV3-1/TRBV3-2; j_call: TRBJ1-2; cdr3_nt: TGTGCCAGCAGCCCACCTACGGGACAGGGGGGAATCTTATATGGCTACACCTTC; cdr3_aa: CASSPPTGQGGILYGYTF
clone_size: .; d_call: .; v_call: TRBV19; j_call: TRBJ1-1; cdr3_nt: TGTGCCAGTAGTATAGTCAGTAACAGGGCCGATACTGAAGCTTTCTTT; cdr3_aa: CASSIVSNRADTEAFF
clone_size: .; d_call: .; v_call: TRBV5-1; j_call: TRBJ1-4; cdr3_nt: TGCGCCAGCAGGCTGGGGCCGGACGAAGCCGATGAAAAACTGTTTTTT; cdr3_aa: CASRLGPDEADEKLFF
clone_size: once; d_call: TRBD2; v_call: TRBV5-4; j_call: TRBJ2-7; cdr3_nt: TGTGCCAGCAGCTTGGGGCTAGCGGGGTCTACCTACGAGCAGTACTTC; cdr3_aa: CASSLGLAGSTYEQYF
clone_size: .; d_call: TRBD1; v_call: TRBV5-1; j_call: TRBJ1-2; cdr3_nt: TGCGCCAGCAGTATTACAGGGGGACGAGATGGCTACACCTTC; cdr3_aa: CASSITGGRDGYTF
clone_size: .; d_call: TRBD1; v_call: TRBV7-9; j_call: TRBJ2-7; cdr3_nt: TGTGCCAGCAGCGCACGGGACAGGGGCTACGAGCAGTACTTC; cdr3_aa: CASSARDRGYEQYF
clone_size: .; d_call: .; v_call: TRBV5-4; j_call: TRBJ2-1; cdr3_nt: TGTGCCAGCAGCCCATCAACAGGGATTACCTACAATGAGCAGTTCTTC; cdr3_aa: CASSPSTGITYNEQFF
clone_size: .; d_call: TRBD1; v_call: TRBV5-1; j_call: TRBJ2-7; cdr3_nt: TGCGCCAGCAGCTTCAAATCCTTCCTCCTGGGACAGGGGCACTACGAGCAGTACTTC; cdr3_aa: CASSFKSFLLGQGHYEQYF
clone_size: .; d_call: .; v_call: TRBV2; j_call: TRBJ1-6; cdr3_nt: TGTGCCAGCAATTCGGACAGATATAATTCACCCCTCCACTTT; cdr3_aa: CASNSDRYNSPLHF
clone_size: .; d_call: TRBD1; v_call: TRBV7-2; j_call: TRBJ1-1; cdr3_nt: TGTGCCAGCAGCCCGTCGACAGGGGGAGGAACTGAAGCTTTCTTT; cdr3_aa: CASSPSTGGGTEAFF
clone_size: .; d_call: TRBD1; v_call: TRBV30; j_call: TRBJ1-6; cdr3_nt: TGTGCCTGGGAGGCCAGGGGGGCCTATAATTCACCCCTCCACTTT; cdr3_aa: CAWEARGAYNSPLHF
clone_size: .; d_call: .; v_call: TRBV7-9; j_call: TRBJ2-3; cdr3_nt: TGTGCCAGCAGCTTAGTGGACTTCACAGATACGCAGTATTTT; cdr3_aa: CASSLVDFTDTQYF
clone_size: .; d_call: .; v_call: TRBV27; j_call: TRBJ2-7; cdr3_nt: TGTGCCAGCAGGCATGTAGAAACTAACTCCAAGCAGTACTTC; cdr3_aa: CASRHVETNSKQYF
clone_size: .; d_call: .; v_call: TRBV7-2; j_call: TRBJ1-2; cdr3_nt: TGTGCCAGCAGGACACAGACCTATGGCTACACCTTC; cdr3_aa: CASRTQTYGYTF
clone_size: .; d_call: .; v_call: TRBV28; j_call: TRBJ2-1; cdr3_nt: TGTGCCAGCAGTTCCCTTGTGCGGGTGGGGCAGTTCTTC; cdr3_aa: CASSSLVRVGQFF
clone_size: .; d_call: TRBD2; v_call: TRBV5-8; j_call: TRBJ2-1; cdr3_nt: TGTGCCAGCAGCTTGGAGTGGCGCGGGGGGGGCTCCTACAATGAGCAGTTCTTC; cdr3_aa: CASSLEWRGGGSYNEQFF
clone_size: .; d_call: TRBD2; v_call: TRBV4-1; j_call: TRBJ2-1; cdr3_nt: TGCGCCAGCAGCCAAGAGGGACTAGTATCTTCGCTTGCGAACAATGAGCAGTTCTTC; cdr3_aa: CASSQEGLVSSLANNEQFF
clone_size: .; d_call: TRBD2; v_call: TRBV10-3; j_call: TRBJ2-7; cdr3_nt: TGTGCCATCACCCCCGGGGGGGAGGCCTACGAGCAGTACTTC; cdr3_aa: CAITPGGEAYEQYF
clone_size: .; d_call: .; v_call: TRBV12-3/TRBV12-4; j_call: TRBJ2-4; cdr3_nt: TGTGCCAGCAGTTTCGGGGACTCTGAGTACTTC; cdr3_aa: CASSFGDSEYF
clone_size: .; d_call: TRBD1; v_call: TRBV27; j_call: TRBJ1-5; cdr3_nt: TGTGCCAGCAGCCGGACAGGGGGGGATCAGCCCCAGCATTTT; cdr3_aa: CASSRTGGDQPQHF
clone_size: .; d_call: TRBD1; v_call: TRBV27; j_call: TRBJ2-7; cdr3_nt: TGTGCCAGCAGCCCAGACAGGGGCCACGAGCAGTACTTC; cdr3_aa: CASSPDRGHEQYF
clone_size: .; d_call: TRBD1; v_call: TRBV7-6; j_call: TRBJ1-3; cdr3_nt: TGTGCCAGCAGCTTGGAACAGGGGTCGGCCTTATCTGGAAACACCATATATTTT; cdr3_aa: CASSLEQGSALSGNTIYF
clone_size: .; d_call: .; v_call: TRBV9; j_call: TRBJ1-3; cdr3_nt: TGTGCCAGCAGCGTAGGAGTTAACTCTGGAAACACCATATATTTT; cdr3_aa: CASSVGVNSGNTIYF
clone_size: .; d_call: .; v_call: TRBV9; j_call: TRBJ2-1; cdr3_nt: TGTGCCAGCAGCGATGATGCAGGGGGGAGCTACAATGAGCAGTTCTTC; cdr3_aa: CASSDDAGGSYNEQFF
clone_size: .; d_call: .; v_call: TRBV28; j_call: TRBJ1-2; cdr3_nt: TGTGCCAGCAGTTCCCCCAGCAGGGCGAACTATGGCTACACCTTC; cdr3_aa: CASSSPSRANYGYTF
clone_size: .; d_call: TRBD2; v_call: TRBV7-2; j_call: TRBJ2-2; cdr3_nt: TGTGCCAGCAGCTTGAGCGGGGGGAACACCGGGGAGCTGTTTTTT; cdr3_aa: CASSLSGGNTGELFF
clone_size: .; d_call: .; v_call: TRBV3-1/TRBV3-2; j_call: TRBJ1-4; cdr3_nt: TGTGCCAGCAGCAACGCCGGGGGATTCAATGAAAAACTGTTTTTT; cdr3_aa: CASSNAGGFNEKLFF
clone_size: .; d_call: .; v_call: TRBV27; j_call: TRBJ1-1; cdr3_nt: TGTGCCAGCAGTTCCCTTCCCAACACTGAAGCTTTCTTT; cdr3_aa: CASSSLPNTEAFF
clone_size: few; d_call: TRBD1; v_call: TRBV2; j_call: TRBJ1-1; cdr3_nt: TGTGCCAGCAGTAGACCCGATACCGGGACAGGGGGCACTGAAGCTTTCTTT; cdr3_aa: CASSRPDTGTGGTEAFF
clone_size: .; d_call: .; v_call: TRBV5-1; j_call: TRBJ2-7; cdr3_nt: TGCGCCAGCAGCCCGGAAGGGTCAGGGGAAAGGGAGCAGTACTTC; cdr3_aa: CASSPEGSGEREQYF
clone_size: .; d_call: TRBD2; v_call: TRBV7-2; j_call: TRBJ2-2; cdr3_nt: TGTGCCAGCAGCCTAAGGACTAGCGGGGGGGCTGGCACCGGGGAGCTGTTTTTT; cdr3_aa: CASSLRTSGGAGTGELFF
clone_size: .; d_call: TRBD1; v_call: TRBV19; j_call: TRBJ1-5; cdr3_nt: TGTGCCAGTAGTCGGGGGGACAGGGATCAGCCCCAGCATTTT; cdr3_aa: CASSRGDRDQPQHF
clone_size: .; d_call: .; v_call: TRBV18; j_call: TRBJ1-5; cdr3_nt: TGTGCCAGCTCACCAGGGACGGCGGGGCAGCCCCAGCATTTT; cdr3_aa: CASSPGTAGQPQHF
clone_size: .; d_call: TRBD2; v_call: TRBV4-2; j_call: TRBJ2-7; cdr3_nt: TGTGCCAGTGCCTCACCCCTAGCGGGGGGCTACGAGCAGTACTTC; cdr3_aa: CASASPLAGGYEQYF